This T cell receptor beta chain was obtained from a study of neurological immune-mediated disorders. Unsorted libraries were prepared from 2 million PBMCs that had been stored at -80 C. TCRdb reprocessed the 5' RACE reads with MiXCR, giving one entry per CDR3 protein. The repertoire consists of 65,000 to 70,000 distinct CDR3 sequences, with approximately 4.1% occurring once and the leading ten covering about 2.4%. Many counts were recorded for this clonotype. This CDR3 has 12 residues. Trimming took 5 bases from V and 7 from J; bases not matched to a gene: 7. Germline CDR1 and CDR2: DFQATT and SNEGSKA (reference sequence).

The chain combines TRBV20-1 with TRBJ2-5, with 7 bases fitting TRBD1. The TCR comes from a man aged 50-59 years with multiple sclerosis. Sequences were obtained from PBMCs. Here the CDR3 reads CSASSAGGTQYF. In DNA form, the CDR3 reads TGCAGTGCTTCCTCGGCAGGGGGGACCCAGTACTTC.